This TCR beta chain was captured by sequencing in a study of cytomegalovirus exposure and HLA in healthy donors. CDR3 length: 19 amino acids. Per the germline V gene, CDR1 is MDHEN and CDR2 is SYDVKM. V was trimmed by 2 bases and J by 0 bases, leaving 21 bases between them. A multiplex PCR was run with 60 Vbeta primers and 13 Jbeta primers. Sequencing was performed with immunoSEQ multiplex PCR; in TCRdb, only in-frame clones are kept and a portion is missing. The table for this sample gives about 170,000 clones. Findings and limits, study-wide: Association of a missense DCLRE1C variant with TCR beta V- and J-gene trimming was reported in a later analysis.

Concerning this clone: Its matching antigen is unknown.

The sample was PBMCs. The rearrangement uses TRBV28 and TRBJ2-3, with TRBD1 as a possible D gene (5 bases). The sequence was obtained from a woman between 18 and 29 years old in good health and CMV-seropositive. The DNA of the CDR3 is TGTGCCAGCAGTTTAACAGGTAGAACCAGCCTGAAAAGCACAGATACGCAGTATTTT. It encodes CASSLTGRTSLKSTDTQYF.